The 20 T cell receptor beta chains below were found in one sample sequenced in a study of immune evolution from preneoplasia to lung adenocarcinoma. Libraries were prepared by immunoSEQ multiplex PCR; TCRdb keeps only in-frame clonotypes and omits some of them. Here the sample spans several thousand clones, around 80% being singletons. The sequenced material came from FFPE minimally invasive lung adenocarcinoma tissue. These TCRs come from a donor older than 65 with lung adenocarcinoma.

The gene calls are TRBV9 and TRBJ2-5, with a weak D call TRBD2 (6 bases). V was shortened by 3 bases and J by 1 base, with 13 bases between the two germline ends. CDR1 is SGDLS, CDR2 YYNGEE, per germline. The CDR3 runs 15 residues. The CDR3 DNA follows: TGTGCCAGCAGCGAGGGACTTCCTGGCCAAGAGACCCAGTACTTC. Its protein is CASSEGLPGQETQYF.

The sample holds a few counts of this clone. The chain has TRBV28 and TRBJ2-7; TRBD2 agrees at 13 bases. Germline V gene data show CDR1 as MDHEN and CDR2 as SYDVKM. The CDR3 is made up of 14 amino acids. The J segment lost 2 bases and the V segment lost 6 bases, leaving 1 base of the junction unmatched. The CDR3 sequence: CASRGLAGPYEQYF. CDR3 nucleotide sequence: TGTGCCAGCAGGGGACTAGCGGGACCCTACGAGCAGTACTTC.

The CDR3 coding sequence is TGCAGCGCCCGCCGGGGTCCCACCGGGGAGCTGTTTTTT. As protein: CSARRGPTGELFF. This chain connects TRBV29-1 to TRBJ2-2, with D possibly TRBD2 on 5 matching bases. Trimming pared 7 bases from V and 4 bases from J, leaving 13 bases between. The CDR3 contains 13 residues. Germline CDR1 SQVTM, CDR2 ANQGSEA.

This chain links TRBV10-1 with TRBJ2-1; the match to TRBD2 covers 9 bases. The CDR3 totals 14 residues. The V gene's germline CDR1 is WNHNN and CDR2 SYGVQD (reference sequence). J gave up 6 bases and V 5 bases, and 5 bases lay outside the gene matches. DNA of the CDR3: TGCGCCAGCAGTACGGGACTAGCCAGCAATGAGCAGTTCTTC. This gives the protein CASSTGLASNEQFF.

In its sample, this clone was seen a few times. The chain recombines TRBV30 with TRBJ2-7, with D tentatively TRBD2 (6 bases). CDR3 length equals 14 residues. In germline, CDR1 is GTSNPN, CDR2 SVGIG (reference sequence). The V gene lost 2 bases and the J gene lost 3 bases, with 14 bases spanning the gap. The CDR3 loop is CAWSRGMRVYEQYF. The CDR3 nucleotides are TGTGCCTGGAGTCGGGGGATGAGGGTCTACGAGCAGTACTTC.

This clone came up a few times. The CDR3 DNA is TGTGCCAGCAGCTTGGTGGCCAGGGTGGGCACTGAAGCTTTCTTT. Encoded protein: CASSLVARVGTEAFF. The rearrangement joins TRBV5-6 to TRBJ1-1, with D perhaps matching TRBD1 (5 bases). V dropped 0 bases and J dropped 4 bases, with 13 bases sitting between them. The CDR3 has 15 amino acids. Germline CDR1 and CDR2: SGHDT and YYEEEE. Full variable domain (rest looked up from reference TRBV5-6 and TRBJ1-1): DAGVTQSPTHLIKTRGQQVTLRCSPKSGHDTVSWYQQALGQGPQFIFQYYEEEERQRGNFPDRFSGHQFPNYSSELNVNALLLGDSALYLCASSLVARVGTEAFFGQGTRLTVV.

This rearrangement joins TRBV11-2 to TRBJ1-2; maybe TRBD1 (6 bases). Germline V CDR1 and CDR2: SGHAT, FQNNGV. The CDR3 runs to 16 residues. Trimming took 5 bases from V and 2 from J, leaving 18 bases between them. The CDR3: CASSPFQDSRNYGYTF. The CDR3 DNA is TGTGCCAGCAGCCCATTCCAGGACAGCCGAAACTATGGCTACACCTTC.

The rearrangement links TRBV7-8 to TRBJ2-5; 10 bases fit TRBD1. The CDR3 sequence is 14 residues long. Germline trimming cut 5 bases from V and 3 bases from J; bases unmatched to any gene: 3. Germline loops: CDR1 SGHVS, CDR2 FQNEAQ. The CDR3 DNA reads TGTGCCAGCAGCCCGGGACAGGGGAAAGAGACCCAGTACTTC. This encodes CASSPGQGKETQYF.

This clone has more than one count but fewer than ten. The CDR3 DNA is TGTGCCAGTAGTATAGGGGGGGCCAAAAACATTCAGTACTTC. It specifies CASSIGGAKNIQYF. The chain is built from TRBV19 and TRBJ2-4; D tentatively fits TRBD1 or TRBD2 (5 bases each). The CDR3 runs to 14 residues. The V end lost 1 base, the J end lost 1 base, and 5 bases lay between the germline ends. CDR1 is LNHDA and CDR2 is SQIVND in the germline V gene (reference sequence).

The gene calls are TRBV6-1 and TRBJ2-2; perhaps TRBD2 as D (6 bases). CDR3 length: 17 amino acids. Germline V gives CDR1 MNHNS, CDR2 SASEGT. V shed 4 bases and J shed 0 bases, with 15 bases lying between them. The CDR3 coding sequence is TGTGCCAGCAGTGGGTTGGTCGGGACTGCGAACACCGGGGAGCTGTTTTTT. Translating gives CASSGLVGTANTGELFF.

J is TRBJ1-4 and V is TRBV11-2; the match to TRBD1 covers 7 bases. The CDR3 totals 15 residues. Losses at the gene ends were 5 bases for V and 8 bases for J; bases not matched to a gene: 11. CDR1 is SGHAT, CDR2 FQNNGV, per germline. CDR3: CASSIPQGGREKLFF. In DNA form, the CDR3 reads TGTGCCAGCAGCATACCTCAGGGGGGCAGGGAAAAACTGTTTTTT.

A few counts support this clone. The V gene is TRBV27, the J gene TRBJ1-5; no clear D. In germline, CDR1 is MNHEY, CDR2 SMNVEV (reference sequence). The CDR3 contains 13 residues. Trimming stripped 6 bases from V and 0 bases from J, with 6 bases between. The CDR3 DNA reads TGTGCCAGCAGAGGATTTAGCAATCAGCCCCAGCATTTT. Residues: CASRGFSNQPQHF.

The rearrangement joins TRBV21-1 to TRBJ1-3; the table names TRBD1, a call not compared with the DNA. TRBV21-1 is recorded as a pseudogene. The CDR3 is 16 residues long. CDR3 nucleotides: TGTGCCAGCAGCAAACTTGGGACAGGATTTTGGCACACCATATATTTT. Protein: CASSKLGTGFWHTIYF.

The chain uses TRBV18 and TRBJ1-3; D is unclear. Germline CDR1 reads KGHSH; CDR2 reads LQKENI. Trimming stripped 1 base from V and 2 bases from J, with 12 bases between. The CDR3 sequence is 16 residues long. This CDR3 reads CASSPRGSRTGNTIYF. The CDR3 bases are TGTGCCAGCTCACCACGTGGCAGCCGGACTGGAAACACCATATATTTT.

The rearrangement links TRBV5-8 to TRBJ2-3; D is tentatively TRBD1 or TRBD2 (6 bases each). V lost 7 bases and J 15 bases, leaving 24 bases between the germline ends. Per germline, CDR1 SGHTS and CDR2 YDEGEE. The CDR3 is 13 residues long. The CDR3: CASCTPGALKGYF. Here the CDR3 DNA reads TGTGCCAGCTGCACCCCGGGGGCTTTAAAGGGATATTTT.

The rearrangement uses TRBV7-2 and TRBJ1-5; TRBD1 might be the D (6 bases). The CDR3 is 15 residues long. Trimming took 1 base from V and 4 from J, leaving 11 bases between them. Germline V lookup: CDR1 SGHTA, CDR2 FQGNSA. The CDR3 sequence: CASSLGVQGNQPQHF. CDR3 in DNA: TGTGCCAGCAGCTTAGGAGTACAGGGAAATCAGCCCCAGCATTTT. The full variable domain, with the rest looked up from reference TRBV7-2 and TRBJ1-5, is GAGVSQSPSNKVTEKGKDVELRCDPISGHTALYWYRQSLGQGLEFLIYFQGNSAPDKSGLPSDRFSAERTGGSVSTLTIQRTQQEDSAVYLCASSLGVQGNQPQHFGDGTRLSIL.

In its sample, this clone was seen a few times. The chain joins TRBV2 to TRBJ2-7; TRBD2 agrees at 10 bases. The CDR3 has 14 amino acids. Per germline, CDR1 SNHLY and CDR2 FYNNEI. J lost 5 bases, V lost 4 bases, and 5 bases had no gene match. The CDR3 region is CASSALAGAHEQYF. The CDR3 coding sequence is TGTGCCAGCAGTGCGCTAGCGGGAGCTCACGAGCAGTACTTC.

V and J are TRBV19 and TRBJ2-1; unclear D gene. Germline V gene data show CDR1 as LNHDA and CDR2 as SQIVND (reference sequence). V was trimmed by 3 bases and J by 5 bases, leaving 8 bases between them. CDR3 length: 13 amino acids. The CDR3 reads CASSIYENNEQFF. CDR3 coding DNA: TGTGCCAGTAGTATCTACGAGAACAATGAGCAGTTCTTC.

V gene TRBV6-1 combines with J gene TRBJ1-5; D remains unclear. Per the germline V gene, CDR1 is MNHNS and CDR2 is SASEGT. The germline V and J ends were trimmed by 1 base and 2 bases, with 6 bases remaining between them. The CDR3 consists of 14 residues. CDR3 loop: CASSEGAGNQPQHF. CDR3 coding DNA: TGTGCCAGCAGTGAAGGTGCTGGCAATCAGCCCCAGCATTTT.

This clone has just one count. The rearrangement links TRBV4-1 to TRBJ2-1; D gene uncertain. The V gene's germline CDR1 is MGHRA and CDR2 YSYEKL. CDR3 length equals 14 residues. V dropped 3 bases and J dropped 6 bases, with 12 bases sitting between them. The CDR3 DNA follows: TGCGCCAGCAGCCAGTCGCTAGAACTCAATGAGCAGTTCTTC. Translating gives CASSQSLELNEQFF.